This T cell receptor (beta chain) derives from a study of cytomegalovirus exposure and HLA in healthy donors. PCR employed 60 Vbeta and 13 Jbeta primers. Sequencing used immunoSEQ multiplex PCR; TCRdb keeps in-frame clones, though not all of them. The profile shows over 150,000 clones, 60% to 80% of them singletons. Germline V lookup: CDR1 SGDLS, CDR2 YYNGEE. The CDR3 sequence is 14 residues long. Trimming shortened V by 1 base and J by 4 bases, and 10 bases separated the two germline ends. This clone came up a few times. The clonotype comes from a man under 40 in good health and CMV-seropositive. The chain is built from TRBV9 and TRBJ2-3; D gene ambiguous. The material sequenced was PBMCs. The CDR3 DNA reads TGTGCCAGCAGCGTATCAGCGTTTCCAGATACGCAGTATTTT. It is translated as CASSVSAFPDTQYF.